This T cell receptor (beta chain) was captured by sequencing in a study of T cell responses to AZD1222 COVID-19 vaccine. V was pared by 0 bases and J by 3 bases, with 19 bases between. The length of the CDR3 is 17 residues. Regarding the study as a whole: A reported finding is that nearly half of spike-specific TCRs target unmutated variant regions.

As concerns this clone: The antigen is not known.

Profiled with immunoSEQ multiplex PCR; TCRdb holds only in-frame clones, not every one. The repertoire holds more than 150,000 clones, with approximately 90% as singletons. The V gene is TRBV5-3, the J gene TRBJ2-7; D unresolved. TRBV5-3 is flagged as an ORF with uncertain function. The receptor comes from an adult in good health. Here the sequenced sample was peripheral blood, taken on day 0 of AZD1222 vaccination. The CDR3 region has the DNA TGTGCCAGAAGCTTGGCCAGTGTGGCAGGATCGAACTACGAGCAGTACTTC. Translating it yields CARSLASVAGSNYEQYF.